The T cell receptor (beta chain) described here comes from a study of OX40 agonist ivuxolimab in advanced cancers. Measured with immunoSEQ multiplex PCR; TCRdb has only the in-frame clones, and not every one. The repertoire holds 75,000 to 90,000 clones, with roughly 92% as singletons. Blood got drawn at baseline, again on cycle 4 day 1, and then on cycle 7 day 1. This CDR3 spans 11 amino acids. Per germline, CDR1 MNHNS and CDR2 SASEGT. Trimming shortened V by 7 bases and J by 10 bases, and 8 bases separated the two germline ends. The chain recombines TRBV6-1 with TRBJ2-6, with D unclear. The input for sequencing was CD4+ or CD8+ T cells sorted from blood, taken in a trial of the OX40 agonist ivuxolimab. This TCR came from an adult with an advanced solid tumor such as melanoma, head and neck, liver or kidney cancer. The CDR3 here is CASMALNVLTF. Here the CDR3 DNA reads TGTGCCAGCATGGCGTTGAACGTCCTGACTTTC.